A single sample is the source of the 12 T cell receptor beta chains below, sequenced in a study of cytomegalovirus exposure and HLA in healthy donors listed by TCRdb under 2017. The library was made by the immunoSEQ multiplex PCR assay. TCRdb provides this immuneACCESS table in a form limited to in-frame rearrangements. Some clones are lacking; in checked studies, under half of them reflect an unresolved V gene, and why the rest are absent is not known. Counted in this sample were 120,000 to 150,000 clones; 84% of them appeared once. The leading ten clones occupy 1.4% of the sample. Sequenced material: PBMCs. The receptors were gathered from a young woman in good health and CMV-seronegative.

This sequence joins TRBV7-9 and TRBJ2-5; D is possibly TRBD1 (5 bases). The CDR3 is 15 amino acids. Germline CDR1 and CDR2: SEHNR and FQNEAQ (reference sequence). Trimming pared 1 base from V and 4 bases from J, leaving 13 bases between. Here the CDR3 reads CASSLGGRVSETQYF. Written as DNA, the CDR3 is TGTGCCAGCAGCTTAGGGGGCCGAGTGTCAGAGACCCAGTACTTC.

This CDR3 is CASKGALGFGGYTF. CDR3 coding DNA: TGTGCCAGTAAAGGGGCTTTGGGTTTCGGAGGCTACACCTTC. The chain links TRBV19 to TRBJ1-2; perhaps TRBD1 as D (5 bases). CDR1 is LNHDA and CDR2 is SQIVND in the germline V gene (reference sequence). V was cut by 7 bases and J by 8 bases, with 20 bases left in between. This CDR3 has 14 amino acids.

The chain joins TRBV5-4 to TRBJ1-1, with 7 bases that match TRBD1. The CDR3 extends over 14 amino acids. The germline V gene has CDR1 SGHNT and CDR2 YYREEE (reference sequence). Trimming at V came to 2 bases and at J to 3 bases, leaving 4 bases not matched to a gene. In DNA, the CDR3 is TGTGCCAGCAGCTTAAGGGGGCGCCACACTGAAGCTTTCTTT. It yields the protein CASSLRGRHTEAFF.

The chain employs TRBV4-1 and TRBJ1-5, with TRBD1 identical over 8 bases. The germline V gene has CDR1 MGHRA and CDR2 YSYEKL. The CDR3 sequence is 16 residues long. The junction had 10 bases not matched to a gene; V was cut back by 2 bases and J by 7 bases. The CDR3 spells CASSQSGQGRNQPQHF. DNA for the CDR3: TGCGCCAGCAGCCAATCTGGACAGGGACGAAACCAGCCCCAGCATTTT.

The V call is TRBV5-1, the J call TRBJ1-5; D uncertain. Trimming removed 0 bases at V and 2 bases at J, with 9 bases between. The CDR3 runs to 15 residues. CDR1 and CDR2 from the germline V gene are SGHRS and YFSETQ. This CDR3 is CASSLGGSGNQPQHF. The CDR3 DNA reads as TGCGCCAGCAGCTTGGGAGGGAGCGGCAATCAGCCCCAGCATTTT.

This rearrangement joins TRBV19 to TRBJ1-5; no reliable D call. Looked up from germline, CDR1 is LNHDA and CDR2 is SQIVND (reference sequence). V was pared by 3 bases and J by 2 bases, with 14 bases between. CDR3 size: 16 residues. CDR3 nucleotides: TGTGCCAGTAGTATCCCCGGCGGCGGGGGCAATCAGCCCCAGCATTTT. Translating it yields CASSIPGGGGNQPQHF. The full variable domain, with the rest looked up from reference TRBV19 and TRBJ1-5, is DGGITQSPKYLFRKEGQNVTLSCEQNLNHDAMYWYRQDPGQGLRLIYYSQIVNDFQKGDIAEGYSVSREKKESFPLTVTSAQKNPTAFYLCASSIPGGGGNQPQHFGDGTRLSIL.

The genes are TRBV7-2 and TRBJ1-3; 7 bases match TRBD1. Trimming removed 3 bases from V and 4 bases from J; junction bases left unmatched: 6. The CDR3 sequence is 15 residues long. CDR1 and CDR2 from the germline V gene are SGHTA and FQGNSA. The CDR3 DNA reads TGTGCCAGCAGCTTCTCGACAGGGTCAGGAAACACCATATATTTT. Its protein product is CASSFSTGSGNTIYF.

The V and J genes are TRBV15 and TRBJ1-5; possibly TRBD1 for D (6 bases). The V gene lost 0 bases and the J gene lost 5 bases, with 11 bases spanning the gap. Germline-derived CDR1 and CDR2 are LNHNV and YYDKDF (reference sequence). The CDR3 sequence is 15 residues long. CDR3 loop: CATSRDRDNYQPQHF. For the CDR3, the DNA is TGTGCCACCAGCAGAGATAGGGACAACTATCAGCCCCAGCATTTT.

In its sample, this clone was seen once. The chain is built from TRBV9 and TRBJ2-2; D remains unclear. The germline V gene encodes CDR1 SGDLS and CDR2 YYNGEE. The V end was cut by 1 base, the J end by 4 bases, with 5 bases between. The CDR3 loop spans 13 amino acids. The CDR3 DNA sequence: TGTGCCAGCAGCGTACCCGGCACCGGGGAGCTGTTTTTT. Its translation is CASSVPGTGELFF.

This chain joins TRBV7-6 and TRBJ2-7; the D gene is possibly TRBD2 (6 bases). Germline V lookup: CDR1 SGHVS, CDR2 FNYEAQ. The CDR3 is 16 amino acids. Between the trimmed V and J ends, which lost 5 bases and 0 bases, there was a span of 17 bases. CDR3 sequence: CASSPLLGGSSYEQYF. The DNA for the CDR3 is TGTGCCAGCAGCCCCCTCTTGGGGGGTAGCTCCTACGAGCAGTACTTC.

The chain combines TRBV5-1 with TRBJ1-1; 7 nucleotides match TRBD1. Per the germline V gene, CDR1 is SGHRS and CDR2 is YFSETQ. This CDR3 contains 13 residues. Losses at the gene ends were 1 base for V and 4 bases for J; bases not matched to a gene: 1. The CDR3 bases are TGCGCCAGCAGCTTGACAGGGGTCACTGAAGCTTTCTTT. This encodes CASSLTGVTEAFF. Together with reference TRBV5-1 and TRBJ1-1, the CDR3 gives the full variable domain: KAGVTQTPRYLIKTRGQQVTLSCSPISGHRSVSWYQQTPGQGLQFLFEYFSETQRNKGNFPGRFSGRQFSNSRSEMNVSTLELGDSALYLCASSLTGVTEAFFGQGTRLTVV.

This chain connects TRBV19 to TRBJ1-2, with 7 bases matching TRBD1. Trimming took 7 bases from V and 2 from J; bases not matched to a gene: 10. The CDR3 contains 15 residues. Germline assignment: CDR1 LNHDA and CDR2 SQIVND (reference sequence). The CDR3 here is CASTPMTGTNYGYTF. The CDR3 DNA reads TGTGCCAGTACCCCAATGACAGGGACCAACTATGGCTACACCTTC.